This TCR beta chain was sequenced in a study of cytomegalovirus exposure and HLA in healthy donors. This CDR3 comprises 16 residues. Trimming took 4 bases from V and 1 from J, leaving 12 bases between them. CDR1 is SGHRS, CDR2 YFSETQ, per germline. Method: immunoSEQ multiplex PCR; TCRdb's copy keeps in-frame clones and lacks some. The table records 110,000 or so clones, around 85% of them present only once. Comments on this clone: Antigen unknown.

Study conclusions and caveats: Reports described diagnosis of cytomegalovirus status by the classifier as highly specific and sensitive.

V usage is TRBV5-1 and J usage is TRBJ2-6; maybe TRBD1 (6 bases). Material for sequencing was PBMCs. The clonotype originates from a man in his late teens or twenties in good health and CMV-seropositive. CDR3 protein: CASSQRQVSGANVLTF. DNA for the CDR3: TGCGCCAGCAGCCAAAGACAGGTATCTGGGGCCAACGTCCTGACTTTC.